A selection of T cell receptor beta chains follows, all from one sample in a study of blood T cell repertoires in COVID-19. TCRdb keeps only in-frame clones here, not all; method: immunoSEQ multiplex PCR. The data show about 200,000 clones, with approximately 89% seen just once and roughly 4% held by the top ten. Sequenced material: PBMCs or T cells enriched from blood (not recorded which). The origin of the receptors is a woman younger than 45 with acute COVID-19. Each CDR3 is given with its conserved first and last residue. D genes are given only for firm matches. For some rows the clone size is stated as once, few or many, or as a class when expanded; others skip it.

abundance,j_gene,d_gene,len,v_gene,CDR3nt,CDR3aa
.,TRBJ2-1,.,16,TRBV18,TGTGCCAGCTCACCAAGGAATGAGGGGGTGGACAATGAGCAGTTCTTC,CASSPRNEGVDNEQFF
.,TRBJ2-7,TRBD1,14,TRBV5-4,TGTGCCAGCAGCTCACCGGGACAGGGGTCCGAGCAGTACTTC,CASSSPGQGSEQYF
.,TRBJ1-5,TRBD1,15,TRBV28,TGTGCCAGCAGGTCCGGACAGGTAGACAATCAGCCCCAGCATTTT,CASRSGQVDNQPQHF
.,TRBJ2-3,.,16,TRBV28,TGTGCCAGCACTACTGGGACAAAGCCCCCCACAGATACGCAGTATTTT,CASTTGTKPPTDTQYF
.,TRBJ1-5,TRBD1,15,TRBV19,TGTGCCAGCTGGACAGGCTCCGCGAGCAATCAGCCCCAGCATTTT,CASWTGSASNQPQHF
few,TRBJ2-3,TRBD1,16,TRBV5-1,TGCGCCAGCAGCTTTGACAGGGGATCGGGCACAGATACGCAGTATTTT,CASSFDRGSGTDTQYF
.,TRBJ1-4,TRBD1,12,TRBV6-2/TRBV6-3,TGTGCCAGCAGTACCAGGGACAGGAAGATGTTTTTT,CASSTRDRKMFF
.,TRBJ2-3,TRBD2,16,TRBV7-3,TGTGCCAGCAGCCCCGTTGGGGGGGGTGGAACAGATACGCAGTATTTT,CASSPVGGGGTDTQYF
.,TRBJ1-1,.,15,TRBV9,TGTGCCAGCAGCCCTTCCCCGGACAGTAGGACTGAAGCTTTCTTT,CASSPSPDSRTEAFF
.,TRBJ1-5,TRBD1,16,TRBV7-9,TGTGCCAGCAGCTCCACGATACAGGGGGGCAATCAGCCCCAGCATTTT,CASSSTIQGGNQPQHF
.,TRBJ2-3,.,14,TRBV19,TGTGCCAGTAGTATAGGACTGTGGACAGATACGCAGTATTTT,CASSIGLWTDTQYF
once,TRBJ1-1,.,16,TRBV28,TGTGCCAGCAGTTTTCAACAGGGACGCATGAACACTGAAGCTTTCTTT,CASSFQQGRMNTEAFF
.,TRBJ2-7,TRBD1,13,TRBV12-3/TRBV12-4,TGTGCCAGCAGGTCGGACAGGGTACACGAGCAGTACTTC,CASRSDRVHEQYF
.,TRBJ2-7,.,13,TRBV5-1,TGCGCCAGCAGGACCGGCCCGGGTCCCGAGCAGTACTTC,CASRTGPGPEQYF
.,TRBJ1-2,.,15,TRBV7-9,TGTGCCAGCAGCTTAGGGTACGGGGAACACTATGGCTACACCTTC,CASSLGYGEHYGYTF
.,TRBJ1-2,TRBD1,15,TRBV6-5,TGTGCCAGCAGTTACCCACGGACAGGGGTTTTTGGCTACACCTTC,CASSYPRTGVFGYTF